One sample yielded the 26 T cell receptor beta chains listed below, sequenced in a study of post-analysis software for immune sequencing data. Overall study results and limits: A handful of TRBV segments appeared more often in patients than in controls, and TRBV5-6, TRBV5-1 and TRBV20-1 were among these.

Their antigen targets remain unknown. Prepared libraries of TCR beta cDNA carried unique molecular identifiers. TCRdb reprocessed the PCR reads with MiXCR, giving one entry per CDR3 protein. Of approximately 660,000 distinct CDR3 sequences listed, around 64% are singletons. The sample was blood. Source of these receptors: a girl aged 2-9 years with multiple sclerosis.

This clonotype was seen more than once but under ten times. CDR3 sequence (DNA): TGTGCCAGCAGCGCAGCCTCCGGGACAGCACCCTACGAGCAGTACTTC. This encodes CASSAASGTAPYEQYF. The V gene is TRBV5-6, the J gene TRBJ2-7, with TRBD1 identical over 7 bases. Germline V CDR1 and CDR2: SGHDT, YYEEEE. V lost 4 bases and J lost 2; bases outside the gene matches: 12. CDR3 length: 16 residues.

The chain's CDR3 is CASSVAGNTDTQYF. The DNA of the CDR3 is TGTGCCAGCAGTGTAGCGGGGAACACAGATACGCAGTATTTT. The gene calls are TRBV2 and TRBJ2-3; the match to TRBD2 covers 8 bases. Germline V gene lookup returns CDR1 SNHLY and CDR2 FYNNEI. The CDR3 length is 14 residues. V shed 4 bases and J 2 bases; nucleotides not matched to a gene: 2.

This clonotype was detected a few times. The chain employs TRBV12-3 or TRBV12-4 and TRBJ2-1, with 7 bases aligning to TRBD1. This CDR3 has 15 residues. Germline trimming cut 1 base from V and 6 bases from J; bases unmatched to any gene: 6. This chain's CDR3 is CASSLGGTAVNEQFF. CDR3 bases: TGTGCCAGCAGTTTAGGGGGGACAGCCGTCAATGAGCAGTTCTTC.

This clonotype was seen only a few times. This chain connects TRBV5-5 to TRBJ1-5; D unresolved. V lost 0 bases and J 1 base, leaving 11 bases between the germline ends. Germline V gives CDR1 SGHKS, CDR2 YYEKEE (reference sequence). CDR3 size: 16 residues. CDR3 in amino acids: CASSLEGWGSNQPQHF. Here the CDR3 DNA reads TGTGCCAGCAGCTTGGAGGGATGGGGAAGCAATCAGCCCCAGCATTTT.

The rearrangement links TRBV5-5 to TRBJ2-3; D remains unclear. Germline lookup yields CDR1 SGHKS and CDR2 YYEKEE (reference sequence). Trimming shortened V by 2 bases and J by 1 base, and 14 bases separated the two germline ends. There are 16 residues in the CDR3. CDR3 in DNA: TGTGCCAGCAGCTTCTTCCCCACCGGACGCACAGATACGCAGTATTTT. This translates into CASSFFPTGRTDTQYF.

This clonotype came up once. The genes are TRBV12-3 or TRBV12-4 and TRBJ1-2; a possible D gene is TRBD1 (6 bases). The CDR3 consists of 13 residues. The V and J ends lost 6 bases and 7 bases respectively, with 15 bases between them. CDR3 sequence: CASRTAGEVGYTF. For the CDR3, the DNA is TGTGCCAGCAGGACCGCAGGGGAGGTTGGCTACACCTTC.

The chain combines TRBV7-9 with TRBJ2-7; D gene uncertain. With 5 bases removed from V and 2 bases from J, the gap between germline ends came to 7 bases. The CDR3 covers 12 residues. CDR1 and CDR2 (germline): SEHNR, FQNEAQ (reference sequence). The CDR3 is CASSRSTYEQYF. In DNA form, the CDR3 reads TGTGCCAGCAGCAGAAGCACCTACGAGCAGTACTTC.

The gene calls are TRBV11-2 and TRBJ2-1, with D unclear. V lost 2 bases and J lost 4, with 9 bases in between. The CDR3 has 14 residues. Looked up from germline, CDR1 is SGHAT and CDR2 is FQNNGV. In DNA, the CDR3 is TGTGCCAGCAGCTTAAGCGCGTTGTACAATGAGCAGTTCTTC. Its translation is CASSLSALYNEQFF.

With regard to this clonotype: One junction end disagrees with the germline gene, perhaps due to a read error. The chain combines TRBV12-3 or TRBV12-4 with TRBJ2-3; no firm D call. CDR3 length equals 14 residues. CDR3: CASSKQLYTDTEYF. CDR3 sequence (DNA): TGTGCCAGCAGCAAACAATTATACACAGATACGGAGTATTTT.

The chain links TRBV7-2 to TRBJ2-7, with 16 bases that match TRBD2. The J call may not be correct, given that the DNA end is closer to TRBJ2-5. The germline gives CDR1 SGHTA, CDR2 FQGNSA. The CDR3 length is 19 residues. This CDR3 reads CASSWGGTSGGVPWKTQYF. In nucleotides, the CDR3 is TGTGCCAGCAGCTGGGGAGGGACTAGCGGGGGGGTACCTTGGAAGACCCAGTACTTC.

The chain couples TRBV7-7 to TRBJ2-1, with TRBD2 identical over 8 bases. Germline trimming cut 3 bases from V and 1 base from J; bases unmatched to any gene: 8. CDR1 and CDR2 from the germline V gene are SSHAT and FNYEAQ (reference sequence). The CDR3 contains 17 residues. CDR3 protein: CASSLPLGGASYNEQFF. CDR3 DNA sequence: TGTGCCAGCAGCTTGCCCCTCGGGGGGGCGTCCTACAATGAGCAGTTCTTC.

The CDR3 DNA follows: TGTGCCAGCAGCCCCCGGACAGGGGGGAACAATGAGCAGTTCTTC. Translating it yields CASSPRTGGNNEQFF. The chain employs TRBV7-2 and TRBJ2-1; 10 bases match TRBD1. From germline, CDR1 is SGHTA and CDR2 FQGNSA. Trimming took 5 bases from V and 5 from J; bases not matched to a gene: 6. This CDR3 spans 15 amino acids.

There are a few counts of this clonotype. The chain couples TRBV15 to TRBJ2-1; 7 bases match TRBD2. After removal of 7 bases from V and 9 bases from J, the junction contained 12 bases not matched to a gene. CDR3 length: 14 residues. From germline, CDR1 is LNHNV and CDR2 YYDKDF (reference sequence). In DNA form, the CDR3 reads TGTGCCACCATGGACCGACGGGGGGTGGGTGAGCAGTTCTTC. Amino acids: CATMDRRGVGEQFF.

This rearrangement joins TRBV29-1 to TRBJ2-1, with 11 bases matching TRBD2. The J call is in doubt because the DNA end fits TRBJ2-7 better. Germline V gives CDR1 SQVTM, CDR2 ANQGSEA. The CDR3 covers 12 residues. The CDR3 DNA reads TGCAGCGGACTAGCGGGATACAATGAGCAGTACTTC. Its protein is CSGLAGYNEQYF.

V usage is TRBV27 and J usage is TRBJ2-7; a weak D match, TRBD1 (5 bases). The CDR3 contains 14 residues. Germline lookup yields CDR1 MNHEY and CDR2 SMNVEV (reference sequence). V was trimmed by 5 bases and J by 1 base, leaving 12 bases between them. CDR3 sequence reads: CASSPWGVSYEQYF. The DNA for the CDR3 is TGTGCCAGCAGTCCCTGGGGCGTATCCTACGAGCAGTACTTC.

This clonotype was seen only a few times. The gene calls are TRBV7-9 and TRBJ2-3; D uncertain. This CDR3 has 13 amino acids. The germline V gene encodes CDR1 SEHNR and CDR2 FQNEAQ (reference sequence). V lost 6 bases and J lost 2, with 9 bases in between. The CDR3 loop is CASSTGLTDTQYF. The CDR3 DNA sequence: TGTGCCAGCAGTACCGGCCTCACAGATACGCAGTATTTT.

The V and J genes are TRBV3-1 and TRBJ2-3, with 10 bases lining up with TRBD1. Germline assignment: CDR1 LGHDT and CDR2 YNNKEL (reference sequence). CDR3 size: 16 residues. The ends lost 5 bases at V and 6 bases at J; junction bases unmatched: 11. The CDR3 bases are TGTGCCAGCAGCGATCCGGGGACAGGGGATGAGGATACGCAGTATTTT. Translated: CASSDPGTGDEDTQYF.

The chain joins TRBV12-3 or TRBV12-4 to TRBJ2-1; a weak D match, TRBD1 (7 bases). V lost 5 bases and J 6 bases, leaving 23 bases between the germline ends. The CDR3 extends over 17 amino acids. The CDR3 reads CASSAVGMEGALNEQFF. The DNA for the CDR3 is TGTGCCAGCAGTGCAGTGGGAATGGAGGGGGCCCTCAATGAGCAGTTCTTC.

This clonotype was detected only a few times. This chain connects TRBV10-3 to TRBJ2-1, with 8 bases that match TRBD2. The CDR3 consists of 15 residues. Unmatched junction bases numbered 10, after V lost 4 bases and J lost 8 bases. Germline CDR1 reads ENHRY; CDR2 reads SYGVKD. CDR3 protein: CAISVQRGLKDEQFF. The CDR3, as DNA: TGTGCCATCAGTGTACAGCGGGGGCTTAAGGATGAGCAGTTCTTC.

This chain joins TRBV9 and TRBJ2-4; 7 nucleotides line up with TRBD1. The closer fit of TRBJ2-5 to the DNA end suggests the J call may be wrong. The germline V gene encodes CDR1 SGDLS and CDR2 YYNGEE. The CDR3 runs to 14 residues. As DNA, the CDR3 is TGTGCCAGCAGCGTAGAGGGGGCCGGAGAGACCCAGTACTTC. Its translation is CASSVEGAGETQYF.

In its sample, this clonotype was seen a few times. The chain recombines TRBV29-1 with TRBJ2-1; D may correspond to TRBD1 or TRBD2 (7 bases each). Looked up from germline, CDR1 is SQVTM and CDR2 is ANQGSEA. The length of the CDR3 is 13 residues. V dropped 7 bases and J dropped 6 bases, with 16 bases sitting between them. In DNA, the CDR3 is TGCAGCGCCCCAGGGGGGGACACCAATGAGCAGTTCTTC. Translated, it gives CSAPGGDTNEQFF.

V usage is TRBV6-6 and J usage is TRBJ2-2; D unresolved. The V gene's germline CDR1 is MNHNY and CDR2 SVGAGI (reference sequence). The CDR3 is made up of 14 amino acids. V lost 2 bases and J lost 0, with 4 bases in between. CDR3 DNA: TGTGCCAGCAGTTACAGGACGAACACCGGGGAGCTGTTTTTT. Residues: CASSYRTNTGELFF.

In this sample, this clonotype turned up a few times. V usage is TRBV12-3 or TRBV12-4 and J usage is TRBJ2-5; possible D gene TRBD2, 5 bases. The CDR3 length is 14 residues. Trimming removed 5 bases at V and 5 bases at J, with 15 bases between. The CDR3 sequence: CASSRGATGETQYF. The CDR3 DNA sequence: TGTGCCAGCAGTCGGGGAGCTACGGGGGAGACCCAGTACTTC.

This chain links TRBV10-3 with TRBJ2-3; D gene ambiguous. Germline loops: CDR1 ENHRY, CDR2 SYGVKD. Trimming removed 2 bases from V and 2 bases from J, with 11 bases in between. The CDR3 extends over 15 amino acids. The CDR3, as DNA: TGTGCCATCAGTGAGCCGGTGGGATTCACAGATACGCAGTATTTT. It specifies CAISEPVGFTDTQYF.

This clonotype was observed a handful of times. This chain connects TRBV7-6 to TRBJ2-1; D is ambiguous. The germline gives CDR1 SGHVS, CDR2 FNYEAQ. The CDR3 runs to 14 residues. Trimming pared 2 bases from V and 7 bases from J, leaving 12 bases between. The CDR3 here is CASSLRSIGNEQFF. As DNA, the CDR3 is TGTGCCAGCAGCTTAAGGTCTATCGGGAATGAGCAGTTCTTC.

This clonotype was seen a handful of times. The CDR3 DNA sequence: TGTGCCAGCAGCTTAGCGGGACAGGGGTTTTACAATGAGCAGTTCTTC. It codes for CASSLAGQGFYNEQFF. The rearrangement links TRBV7-6 to TRBJ2-1; 10 bases are a match to TRBD1. The germline gives CDR1 SGHVS, CDR2 FNYEAQ. The ends lost 0 bases at V and 4 bases at J; junction bases unmatched: 3. The CDR3 is made up of 16 amino acids.